This is a list of T cell receptor beta chains from one sample in a study of CD8 T cells in ankylosing spondylitis. TCRdb re-called the 5' RACE reads through MiXCR, storing one row per CDR3 protein. The table records 300,000 to 350,000 distinct CDR3 sequences, under 14% of them present only once. Sequenced sample: blood, either unsorted or a sorted T cell fraction (not recorded which). The origin of the receptors is a female donor with ankylosing spondylitis or in good health (not recorded which). Both conserved end residues are part of each CDR3. D genes are given only for firm matches. Clone size appears in some rows only: once, few, many, or a class for an expanded clone.

J | D | size | V | DNA | CDR3
TRBJ2-7 | NA | many | TRBV9 | TGTGCCAGCAGCCGAACCCCTAAGGACGAGCAGTACTTC | CASSRTPKDEQYF
TRBJ2-7 | NA | few | TRBV7-9 | TGTGCCAGCAGCCTCCGGGAGAGGATCCACGAGCAGTACTTC | CASSLRERIHEQYF
TRBJ2-2 | TRBD1 | many | TRBV9 | TGTGCCAGCAGCGTATGGGGCTTGTTGGGACAGGACAACACCGGGGAGCTGTTTTTT | CASSVWGLLGQDNTGELFF
TRBJ2-1 | TRBD2 | many | TRBV28 | TGTGCCAGCATCCCCGCGCTAGCGGCCTACAATGAGCAGTTCTTC | CASIPALAAYNEQFF
TRBJ1-4 | TRBD1 | NA | TRBV2 | TGTGCCAGCAGTGAGGACAGGGTTTCAACTAATGAAAAACTGTTTTTT | CASSEDRVSTNEKLFF
TRBJ2-7 | TRBD2 | many | TRBV12-3/TRBV12-4 | TGTGCCAGCAGTTTGGGGACTAGCGGGCGTAGCTCCTACGAGCAGTACTTC | CASSLGTSGRSSYEQYF
TRBJ2-2 | TRBD1 | few | TRBV7-2 | TGTGCCAGCAGCTTCCGGGACAGGGGTTTAGGCGGGGAGCTGTTTTTT | CASSFRDRGLGGELFF
TRBJ2-5 | NA | many | TRBV10-3 | TGTGCCATCAGCCGAATGTATGGAGAGACCCAGTACTTC | CAISRMYGETQYF
TRBJ2-3 | NA | many | TRBV29-1 | TGCAGCGGTGGCCCCGATACGCAGTATTTT | CSGGPDTQYF
TRBJ2-2 | NA | many | TRBV20-1 | TGCAGTGCGAGTAACGTGCGGGGGCTCGCGAACACCGGGGAGCTGTTTTTT | CSASNVRGLANTGELFF
TRBJ2-1 | NA | many | TRBV5-5 | TGTGCCAGCAGCTTGGCTCTGCTAGGGGTCTATCGCAATGAGCAGTTCTTC | CASSLALLGVYRNEQFF
TRBJ1-5 | NA | NA | TRBV30 | TGTGCCTGGAGTTTGGGGGGGAGCAATCAGCCCCAGCATTTT | CAWSLGGSNQPQHF
TRBJ2-5 | TRBD1 | few | TRBV28 | TGTGCCAGCGGAGAGACAGGGAGTAAGGCCCAGTACTTC | CASGETGSKAQYF
TRBJ2-3 | NA | few | TRBV25-1 | TGTGCCAGCGGGGAGGTGGGCTACCGGTATAGCACAGATACGCAGTATTTT | CASGEVGYRYSTDTQYF
TRBJ2-2 | NA | NA | TRBV6-4 | TGTGCCAGCAGTGAACAGGGTGGCGGGGAGCTGTTTTTT | CASSEQGGGELFF
TRBJ1-6 | NA | many | TRBV6-1 | TGTGCCAGCAACAAACGGCAGGGTAATTCACCCCTCCACTTT | CASNKRQGNSPLHF
TRBJ1-6 | NA | many | TRBV6-1 | TGTGCCAGCAGTAAAGGACGAAACCTTAATTCACCCCTCCACTTT | CASSKGRNLNSPLHF
TRBJ1-5 | NA | NA | TRBV5-1 | TGCGCCAGCAGGGCGGATAGCAATCAGCCCCAGCATTTT | CASRADSNQPQHF
TRBJ2-7 | TRBD1 | many | TRBV5-1 | TGCGCCAGCAGCTTTGAAATTGGACAGGGAGCGTACTTC | CASSFEIGQGAYF
TRBJ2-3 | NA | many | TRBV20-1 | TGCAGTGCCCCAGGGCGGACCGCGGATACGCAGTATTTT | CSAPGRTADTQYF
TRBJ1-5 | NA | NA | TRBV6-2/TRBV6-3 | TGTGCCAGCGGTCAGGTACGGAATCAGCCCCAGCATTTT | CASGQVRNQPQHF
TRBJ2-3 | NA | NA | TRBV6-1 | TGTGCCAGCACCCGGGTGGGGGGACGCACAGATACGCAGTATTTT | CASTRVGGRTDTQYF
TRBJ2-6 | NA | many | TRBV4-1 | TGCGCCAGCAGCCAAGATAGTAACACATTCTCTGGGGCCAACGTCCTGACTTTC | CASSQDSNTFSGANVLTF
TRBJ2-7 | NA | many | TRBV6-5 | TGTGCCAGCAGTTACCCGGCCCGATCCCTGTACGAGCAGTACTTC | CASSYPARSLYEQYF
TRBJ2-7 | NA | many | TRBV6-5 | TGTGCCAGCAGTTCACGACAGGGATCCAGCGGGTCCTACGAGCAGTACTTC | CASSSRQGSSGSYEQYF
TRBJ2-1 | TRBD2 | NA | TRBV12-3/TRBV12-4 | TGTGCCAGCAGTTTAGAGGCCACTAGCGGTACCAACAATGAGCAGTTCTTC | CASSLEATSGTNNEQFF
TRBJ1-5 | NA | many | TRBV5-1 | TGCGCCAGCAGCTTGGGAGCGGGAGCGGCTCAGCCCCAGCATTTT | CASSLGAGAAQPQHF
TRBJ2-1 | NA | NA | TRBV7-2 | TGTGCCAGCAGCACGCGCCGGGGATCCCGACGGGGTGAGCAGTTCTTC | CASSTRRGSRRGEQFF
TRBJ2-3 | NA | NA | TRBV5-1 | TGCGCCAGCAGCTTGGCCCCTGTCAGTAAAACAGATACGCAGTATTTT | CASSLAPVSKTDTQYF